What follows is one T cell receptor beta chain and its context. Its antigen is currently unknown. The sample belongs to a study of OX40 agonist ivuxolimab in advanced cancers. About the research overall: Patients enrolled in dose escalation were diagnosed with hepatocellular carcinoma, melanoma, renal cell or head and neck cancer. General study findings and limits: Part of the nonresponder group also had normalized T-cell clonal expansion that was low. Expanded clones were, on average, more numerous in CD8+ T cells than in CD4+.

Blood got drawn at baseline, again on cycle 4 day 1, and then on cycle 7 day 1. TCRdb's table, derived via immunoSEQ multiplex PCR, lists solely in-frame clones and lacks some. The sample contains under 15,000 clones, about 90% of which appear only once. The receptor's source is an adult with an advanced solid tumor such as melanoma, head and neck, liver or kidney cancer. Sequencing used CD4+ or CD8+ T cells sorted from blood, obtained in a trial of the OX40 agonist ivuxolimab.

The CDR3 region is CASSPWTGQETQYF. For the CDR3, the DNA is TGTGCCAGCAGCCCATGGACAGGTCAAGAGACCCAGTACTTC. The rearrangement uses TRBV7-6 and TRBJ2-5, with TRBD1 identical over 7 bases. The CDR3 contains 14 residues. Germline V gene lookup returns CDR1 SGHVS and CDR2 FNYEAQ. The J segment lost 2 bases and the V segment lost 5 bases, leaving 5 bases of the junction unmatched. The variable domain in full, with the rest retrieved from reference TRBV7-6 and TRBJ2-5, is GAGVSQSPRYKVTKRGQDVALRCDPISGHVSLYWYRQALGQGPEFLTYFNYEAQQDKSGLPNDRFSAERPEGSISTLTIQRTEQRDSAMYRCASSPWTGQETQYFGPGTRLLVL.